This TCR beta chain was recorded in a study of CD4+ T cells in melanoma. General study points: A reported correlation linked neoantigen-specific CD4+ T cells to CD8+, macrophage and B cell function. Neoantigen-specific CD4+ T cells in melanoma reportedly had diverse differentiation states.

This CDR3 has 13 residues. V lost 8 bases, J lost 9 bases, and 13 bases stayed unmatched. The germline V gene encodes CDR1 SQVTM and CDR2 ANQGSEA. With respect to this clone: Its target is not known.

Assay used: immunoSEQ multiplex PCR; TCRdb lists only in-frame clones, some missing. Among about 13,000 clones, around 70% were seen once, and the ten largest hold about 11%. The sequenced material came from cells from a culture (not recorded whether cultured in vitro). The origin of this receptor is a human donor with melanoma. The genes are TRBV29-1 and TRBJ2-1; TRBD1 agrees at 7 bases. CDR3 region: CSLPGAGGSEQFF. As DNA, the CDR3 is TGCAGCCTTCCAGGGGCAGGGGGAAGTGAGCAGTTCTTC.